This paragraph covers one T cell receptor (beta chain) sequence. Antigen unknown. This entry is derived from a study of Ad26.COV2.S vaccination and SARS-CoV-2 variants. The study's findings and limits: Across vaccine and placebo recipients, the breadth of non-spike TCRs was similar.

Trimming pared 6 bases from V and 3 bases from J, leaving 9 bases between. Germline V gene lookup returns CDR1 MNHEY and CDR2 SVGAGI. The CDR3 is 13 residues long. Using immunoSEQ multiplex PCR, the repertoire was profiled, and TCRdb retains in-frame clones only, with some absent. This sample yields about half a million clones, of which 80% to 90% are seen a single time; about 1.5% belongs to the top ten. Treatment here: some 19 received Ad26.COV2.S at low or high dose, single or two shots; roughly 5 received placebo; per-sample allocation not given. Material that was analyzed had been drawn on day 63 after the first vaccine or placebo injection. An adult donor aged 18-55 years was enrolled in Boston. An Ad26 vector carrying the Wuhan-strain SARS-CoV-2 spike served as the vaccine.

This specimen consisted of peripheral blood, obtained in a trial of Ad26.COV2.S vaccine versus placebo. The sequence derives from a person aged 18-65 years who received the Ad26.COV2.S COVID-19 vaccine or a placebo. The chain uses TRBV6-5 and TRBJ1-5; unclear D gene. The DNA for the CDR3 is TGTGCCAGCAGACCGGCTATCAATCAGCCCCAGCATTTT. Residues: CASRPAINQPQHF.